Presented here are 32 T cell receptor beta chains from one specimen sequenced in a study of beta chain features in type 1 diabetes. Study-wide results and caveats: Across all four CD4+ subsets, people with type 1 diabetes showed modestly shorter TCRB CDR3s.

Every bit of the isolated RNA underwent reverse transcription, so sequencing read expressed TCRB transcripts. Libraries were prepared by immunoSEQ multiplex PCR; TCRdb keeps only in-frame clonotypes and omits some of them. Of about 160,000 clones in the sample, approximately 8.8% were seen once. No antigen has been assigned to these receptors. Material for sequencing was central memory CD4+ T cells from blood. The receptor source for this set is a woman aged 25 to 39 with type 1 diabetes.

The rearrangement uses TRBV30 and TRBJ2-7, with D tentatively TRBD1 (6 bases). CDR1 is GTSNPN and CDR2 is SVGIG in the germline V gene (reference sequence). V lost 0 bases to trimming and J lost 3 bases, with 15 bases between them. The CDR3 length is 15 residues. The CDR3 region has the DNA TGTGCCTGGAGTGTAATAGGACAGTCAGACTACGAGCAGTACTTC. It specifies CAWSVIGQSDYEQYF.

This clone was observed a handful of times. The chain combines TRBV6-6 with TRBJ1-2; 9 nucleotides line up with TRBD1. The germline CDR1 and CDR2 sequences are MNHNY and SVGAGI (reference sequence). The CDR3 is 13 residues long. Trimming took 6 bases from V and 7 from J; bases not matched to a gene: 6. CDR3 region: CASRQTGGGGYTF. The CDR3 DNA reads as TGTGCCAGCAGACAAACAGGGGGCGGTGGCTACACCTTC.

This clone was seen at least ten times. Here the CDR3 DNA reads TGTGCCAGCAGAGCAGGGGCCCAGAACACCGGGGAGCTGTTTTTT. It translates to CASRAGAQNTGELFF. The chain joins TRBV7-9 to TRBJ2-2; D may be TRBD1 (6 bases). V lost 6 bases, J lost 1 base, and 12 bases lay in between. The CDR3 has 15 amino acids. Per germline, CDR1 SEHNR and CDR2 FQNEAQ (reference sequence).

This clone occurred a few times. This sequence joins TRBV6-5 and TRBJ2-7, with TRBD2 identical over 8 bases. J gave up 2 bases and V 5 bases, and 5 bases lay outside the gene matches. The CDR3 is 14 residues long. The germline V gene encodes CDR1 MNHEY and CDR2 SVGAGI. DNA for the CDR3: TGTGCCAGCAGTGAAGTGGGACTAGCCTACGAGCAGTACTTC. Translated, it gives CASSEVGLAYEQYF.

This chain uses TRBV7-9 with TRBJ2-7; 7 nucleotides agree with TRBD1. The CDR3 is 14 residues long. Per the germline V gene, CDR1 is SEHNR and CDR2 is FQNEAQ (reference sequence). V was clipped by 5 bases and J by 2 bases; unmatched bases: 6. CDR3 sequence reads: CASSERQGAYEQYF. In nucleotides, the CDR3 is TGTGCCAGCAGCGAACGACAGGGAGCCTACGAGCAGTACTTC.

The chain carries TRBV7-2 and TRBJ1-5; a weak D match, TRBD1 (5 bases). CDR1 is SGHTA and CDR2 is FQGNSA in the germline V gene. The length of the CDR3 is 15 residues. V was shortened by 2 bases and J by 4 bases, with 12 bases between the two germline ends. CDR3 nucleotides: TGTGCCAGCAGCTTACAGGGTAGAGATAATCAGCCCCAGCATTTT. Protein: CASSLQGRDNQPQHF.

This clone was detected only a few times. V and J are TRBV11-3 and TRBJ2-6; TRBD2 agrees at 8 bases. Germline V gene data show CDR1 as SGHNT and CDR2 as YENEEA. This CDR3 is 16 amino acids long. The V segment lost 2 bases and the J segment 2 bases; nucleotides outside the gene matches: 2. The CDR3 region is CASSLSLAAGANVLTF. In nucleotides, the CDR3 is TGTGCCAGCAGCTTATCACTAGCGGCTGGGGCCAACGTCCTGACTTTC.

This chain connects TRBV7-9 to TRBJ2-1; 13 nucleotides align to TRBD2. V lost 5 bases and J lost 12; bases outside the gene matches: 10. Per germline, CDR1 SEHNR and CDR2 FQNEAQ (reference sequence). CDR3 length: 15 amino acids. CDR3 DNA: TGTGCCAGCAGCAACACTAGCGGGAGGGCCCAAGGGCAGTTCTTC. The encoded protein is CASSNTSGRAQGQFF. The full variable domain, with the rest looked up from reference TRBV7-9 and TRBJ2-1, is DTGVSQNPRHKITKRGQNVTFRCDPISEHNRLYWYRQTLGQGPEFLTYFQNEAQLEKSRLLSDRFSAERPKGSFSTLEIQRTEQGDSAMYLCASSNTSGRAQGQFFGPGTRLTVL.

This clone was counted a few times. The chain is built from TRBV18 and TRBJ2-7; 14 nucleotides line up with TRBD2. Trimming cost V 1 base and J 3 bases; bases outside gene matches: 8. The CDR3 extends over 18 amino acids. Germline assignment: CDR1 KGHSH and CDR2 LQKENI. As DNA, the CDR3 is TGTGCCAGCTCACCACGTGTGACTAGCGGGAGGGGGAACTACGAGCAGTACTTC. This sequence encodes CASSPRVTSGRGNYEQYF.

This clone was seen only a few times. The chain couples TRBV28 to TRBJ2-5, with 8 bases that match TRBD1. The length of the CDR3 is 19 residues. Unmatched junction bases numbered 23, after V lost 7 bases and J lost 4 bases. From germline, CDR1 is MDHEN and CDR2 SYDVKM. The CDR3 loop reads CASKGALQQGTGRGETQYF. CDR3 coding DNA: TGTGCCAGCAAAGGAGCATTACAACAAGGGACAGGTCGAGGAGAGACCCAGTACTTC. Combining the CDR3 with reference TRBV28 and TRBJ2-5 gives the whole variable domain DVKVTQSSRYLVKRTGEKVFLECVQDMDHENMFWYRQDPGLGLRLIYFSYDVKMKEKGDIPEGYSVSREKKERFSLILESASTNQTSMYLCASKGALQQGTGRGETQYFGPGTRLLVL.

CDR3 in DNA: TGTGCCAGCAGCTTAAACGCAGACAATGAGCAGTTCTTC. Its translation: CASSLNADNEQFF. The V call is TRBV7-9, the J call TRBJ2-1, with D hard to call. Germline V gene sequence: CDR1 SEHNR, CDR2 FQNEAQ (reference sequence). CDR3 length equals 13 residues. V was shortened by 2 bases and J by 5 bases, with 7 bases between the two germline ends.

The chain recombines TRBV13 with TRBJ2-7; 8 positions match TRBD1. The germline CDR1 and CDR2 sequences are PRHDT and FYEKMQ (reference sequence). The CDR3 consists of 14 residues. The J segment lost 5 bases and the V segment lost 5 bases, leaving 8 bases of the junction unmatched. The CDR3, as DNA: TGTGCCAGCAGCCCCCGGACAGGGAACAACGAGCAGTACTTC. This sequence encodes CASSPRTGNNEQYF. Based on the CDR3 plus reference TRBV13 and TRBJ2-7, the full variable domain is AAGVIQSPRHLIKEKRETATLKCYPIPRHDTVYWYQQGPGQDPQFLISFYEKMQSDKGSIPDRFSAQQFSDYHSELNMSSLELGDSALYFCASSPRTGNNEQYFGPGTRLTVT.

The chain joins TRBV6-5 to TRBJ2-3; possible D gene TRBD1, 6 bases. There are 12 residues in the CDR3. V gave up 6 bases and J gave up 5 bases, with 9 bases separating them. In germline, CDR1 is MNHEY, CDR2 SVGAGI. CDR3 region: CASRQGRDTQYF. DNA of the CDR3: TGTGCCAGCAGACAGGGCAGAGATACGCAGTATTTT.

This rearrangement joins TRBV2 to TRBJ2-2, with no clear D. Germline V gene lookup returns CDR1 SNHLY and CDR2 FYNNEI. V was shortened by 6 bases and J by 6 bases, with 5 bases between the two germline ends. CDR3 size: 11 residues. In DNA form, the CDR3 reads TGTGCCAGCAGACTCTCCGGGGAGCTGTTTTTT. The encoded protein is CASRLSGELFF. Using reference TRBV2 and TRBJ2-2 for the parts outside the CDR3, the full variable domain is EPEVTQTPSHQVTQMGQEVILRCVPISNHLYFYWYRQILGQKVEFLVSFYNNEISEKSEIFDDQFSVERPDGSNFTLKIRSTKLEDSAMYFCASRLSGELFFGEGSRLTVL.

This clone was observed a handful of times. CDR3 protein: CASSLTQRESTDTQYF. The CDR3, as DNA: TGCGCCAGCAGCTTGACCCAGCGGGAAAGCACAGATACGCAGTATTTT. The J gene is TRBJ2-3, the V gene TRBV5-1; 7 positions agree with TRBD2. Germline CDR1 reads SGHRS; CDR2 reads YFSETQ. This CDR3 is 16 amino acids long. The V gene end was trimmed by 1 base and the J gene end by 0 bases; junction bases not matched to a gene: 5.

The V call is TRBV4-1, the J call TRBJ1-5; D ambiguous. Germline V gene sequence: CDR1 MGHRA, CDR2 YSYEKL. V was cut by 1 base and J by 3 bases, with 13 bases left in between. The CDR3 is 16 amino acids. The CDR3 is CASSQGNVFYNQPQHF. The CDR3 nucleotides read TGCGCCAGCAGCCAAGGCAACGTCTTCTACAATCAGCCCCAGCATTTT.

The V call is TRBV2, the J call TRBJ1-1, with D unresolved. Trimming took 6 bases from V and 2 from J, leaving 4 bases between them. In germline, CDR1 is SNHLY, CDR2 FYNNEI. The CDR3 is 11 residues long. This CDR3 reads CASRGNTEAFF. The CDR3, as DNA: TGTGCCAGCAGGGGCAACACTGAAGCTTTCTTT.

The rearrangement uses TRBV7-8 and TRBJ2-1, with TRBD2 matching over 8 bases. Germline CDR1 and CDR2: SGHVS and FQNEAQ. This CDR3 is 16 amino acids long. The V gene end was trimmed by 5 bases and the J gene end by 9 bases; junction bases not matched to a gene: 15. CDR3 loop: CASSPTIGSGIVEQFF. Here the CDR3 DNA reads TGTGCCAGCAGCCCCACAATCGGTAGCGGGATTGTTGAGCAGTTCTTC.

V usage is TRBV14 and J usage is TRBJ1-4, with TRBD1 matching 7 bases. V trimming: 5 bases; J trimming: 11 bases; junction bases outside the gene matches: 14. Germline values: CDR1 SGHDN, CDR2 FVKESK. The CDR3 extends over 15 amino acids. This CDR3 reads CASSSTGVLMKKLFF. CDR3 sequence (DNA): TGTGCCAGCAGCTCAACAGGGGTCTTAATGAAGAAACTGTTTTTT.

This clone has just a few counts. The chain is built from TRBV7-9 and TRBJ2-1; TRBD1 might be the D (5 bases). Germline V lookup: CDR1 SEHNR, CDR2 FQNEAQ (reference sequence). Trimming cost V 4 bases and J 12 bases, with 13 bases left between them. The CDR3 sequence is 12 residues long. The DNA for the CDR3 is TGTGCCAGCAGCTCGACGACAGTAGGGCAGTTCTTC. This codes for CASSSTTVGQFF.

Written as DNA, the CDR3 is TGTGCCAGCACCATCAGTAATCAGCCCCAGCATTTT. Translating it yields CASTISNQPQHF. This sequence joins TRBV28 and TRBJ1-5; D not resolved. The CDR3 spans 12 residues. Between the trimmed V and J ends, which lost 7 bases and 4 bases, there was a span of 8 bases. The V gene's germline CDR1 is MDHEN and CDR2 SYDVKM. The full variable domain, completed using reference TRBV28 and TRBJ1-5, is DVKVTQSSRYLVKRTGEKVFLECVQDMDHENMFWYRQDPGLGLRLIYFSYDVKMKEKGDIPEGYSVSREKKERFSLILESASTNQTSMYLCASTISNQPQHFGDGTRLSIL.

The gene calls are TRBV9 and TRBJ1-4; D gene uncertain. The length of the CDR3 is 15 residues. Germline CDR1 SGDLS, CDR2 YYNGEE. V dropped 0 bases and J dropped 0 bases, with 6 bases sitting between them. The CDR3, as DNA: TGTGCCAGCAGCGTAGGAACAGCAACTAATGAAAAACTGTTTTTT. Amino acids: CASSVGTATNEKLFF.

The chain combines TRBV5-1 with TRBJ2-5; 9 bases match TRBD2. The V gene's germline CDR1 is SGHRS and CDR2 YFSETQ. V trimming: 3 bases; J trimming: 3 bases; junction bases outside the gene matches: 0. The CDR3 covers 13 residues. CDR3 nucleotides: TGCGCCAGCAGCTCTAGCGGGGAAGAGACCCAGTACTTC. Translating it yields CASSSSGEETQYF.

This clone came up a few times. DNA of the CDR3: TGTGCCAGCAGCCCGTGGAAGCGACGAGGCGAGACCCAGTACTTC. This translates into CASSPWKRRGETQYF. V gene TRBV4-2 combines with J gene TRBJ2-5; D gene unclear. The CDR3 runs to 15 residues. V lost 4 bases and J 5 bases, leaving 17 bases between the germline ends. CDR1 is LGHNA and CDR2 is YNFKEQ in the germline V gene.

Only a few counts were recorded for this clone. The chain combines TRBV4-1 with TRBJ1-2, with D possibly being TRBD1 (6 bases). The CDR3 length is 13 residues. Per the germline V gene, CDR1 is MGHRA and CDR2 is YSYEKL. V was shortened by 4 bases and J by 5 bases, with 11 bases between the two germline ends. CDR3 bases: TGCGCCAGCAGCCCACAACAGGGATATGGCTACACCTTC. Translated: CASSPQQGYGYTF.

Only a few counts were recorded for this clone. This rearrangement joins TRBV28 to TRBJ1-2, with 8 positions matching TRBD1. The CDR3 loop spans 15 amino acids. Trimming cost V 5 bases and J 3 bases; bases outside gene matches: 8. Germline V gene data show CDR1 as MDHEN and CDR2 as SYDVKM. This CDR3 is CASSTGTGGDYGYTF. The CDR3 DNA follows: TGTGCCAGCAGTACCGGCACAGGGGGGGACTATGGCTACACCTTC.

This clone showed up just a few times. V gene TRBV29-1 combines with J gene TRBJ2-5, with 12 bases lining up with TRBD2. The CDR3 totals 14 residues. The germline gives CDR1 SQVTM, CDR2 ANQGSEA. V lost 6 bases and J lost 5; bases outside the gene matches: 7. CDR3 bases: TGCAGCGTACCTAGCGGGAGGGCCCGCGAGACCCAGTACTTC. Translation: CSVPSGRARETQYF.

This clone was seen a few times. The rearrangement uses TRBV9 and TRBJ2-7; 9 nucleotides match TRBD2. The CDR3 loop spans 16 amino acids. Looked up from germline, CDR1 is SGDLS and CDR2 is YYNGEE. J was trimmed by 3 bases and V by 0 bases; bases with no gene match: 7. CDR3 residues: CASSVGISGGFYEQYF. The CDR3 nucleotides read TGTGCCAGCAGCGTAGGGATTAGCGGGGGATTCTACGAGCAGTACTTC.

With regard to this clone: This sample also contains other DNA sequences that code for the same CDR3. The V and J genes are TRBV6-5 and TRBJ1-5; D not certain. Germline-derived CDR1 and CDR2 are MNHEY and SVGAGI. The CDR3 sequence is 12 residues long. V was trimmed by 5 bases and J by 1 base, leaving 3 bases between them. In nucleotides, the CDR3 is TGTGCCAGCAGTCGGAGCAATCAGCCCCAGCATTTT. This encodes CASSRSNQPQHF.

The sample holds a few counts of this clone. The V gene is TRBV30, the J gene TRBJ1-4; 7 bases line up with TRBD1. Germline lookup yields CDR1 GTSNPN and CDR2 SVGIG (reference sequence). The CDR3 is made up of 14 amino acids. Unmatched junction bases numbered 10, after V lost 4 bases and J lost 8 bases. In nucleotides, the CDR3 is TGTGCCTGGAAAGCGGGCAGGGGGATAGAAAAACTGTTTTTT. This gives the protein CAWKAGRGIEKLFF.

The rearrangement links TRBV5-6 to TRBJ1-2; D possibly corresponds to TRBD1 (6 bases). This CDR3 spans 13 amino acids. The V gene's germline CDR1 is SGHDT and CDR2 YYEEEE. V gave up 0 bases and J gave up 8 bases, with 11 bases separating them. The CDR3 nucleotides are TGTGCCAGCAGCTTGGGGCAGGGGCACGGCTACACCTTC. It translates to CASSLGQGHGYTF.

This clone has a handful of counts. The junction differs from germline at one of its ends, possibly a read error. V and J are TRBV7-7 and TRBJ2-1; possibly TRBD2 for D (6 bases). The CDR3 contains 15 residues. In germline, CDR1 is SSHAT, CDR2 FNYEAQ (reference sequence). The CDR3 DNA reads TGTGCTAGCAGCTTACTGGGCGGGACGGACAATGAGCAGTTCTTC. As protein: CASSLLGGTDNEQFF.